This T cell receptor beta chain was found in a study of cytomegalovirus exposure and HLA in healthy donors. Both 60 Vbeta primers and 13 Jbeta primers went into the PCR. How the authors handled the data: About 11 million shared chains were among the approximately 82 million unique TCR beta chains that a later analysis counted. Produced via immunoSEQ multiplex PCR; TCRdb's table is partial and in-frame only. V and J calls and clone size come straight from that table; D and trimming were deduced from the DNA. The data hold about 150,000 clones, with just under 65% observed a single time. Per the germline V gene, CDR1 is SEHNR and CDR2 is FQNEAQ (reference sequence). The CDR3 runs 12 residues. V lost 4 bases and J lost 6, with 8 bases in between.

Sequenced sample: PBMCs. The receptor was derived from a woman between 55 and 75 years old in good health and CMV-seropositive. The V and J genes are TRBV7-9 and TRBJ2-3; D remains unclear. CDR3 bases: TGTGCCAGCAGCTCCCCCCAGGATACGCAGTATTTT. Amino acid sequence: CASSSPQDTQYF.